The next 30 T cell receptor beta chains were all read from a single sample in a study of cytomegalovirus exposure and HLA in healthy donors. The table came from immunoSEQ multiplex PCR; TCRdb's copy has only in-frame clones and leaves some out. The table includes tens of thousands of clones, more than 90% detected once. Sequencing used PBMCs. The receptors originated from a man between 18 and 35 years old in good health and CMV-seronegative.

The V and J genes are TRBV9 and TRBJ2-5; 10 positions agree with TRBD2. J lost 7 bases, V lost 5 bases, and 8 bases had no gene match. From germline, CDR1 is SGDLS and CDR2 YYNGEE. CDR3 length: 14 residues. CDR3: CASSSLIAGGTQYF. CDR3 sequence (DNA): TGTGCCAGCAGTTCACTTATAGCGGGAGGGACCCAGTACTTC. The full variable domain, its missing parts supplied by reference TRBV9 and TRBJ2-5, is DSGVTQTPKHLITATGQRVTLRCSPRSGDLSVYWYQQSLDQGLQFLIQYYNGEERAKGNILERFSAQQFPDLHSELNLSSLELGDSALYFCASSSLIAGGTQYFGPGTRLLVL.

The gene calls are TRBV10-3 and TRBJ2-7, with TRBD1 identical over 7 bases. The CDR3 covers 16 residues. With V trimmed by 6 bases and J by 1 base, 12 bases remained unmatched. Per germline, CDR1 ENHRY and CDR2 SYGVKD. CDR3 nucleotide sequence: TGTGCCATCAGGGGAGCCGGGACAGAGGTTTCCTACGAGCAGTACTTC. Protein sequence: CAIRGAGTEVSYEQYF.

This clone was observed a single time. The CDR3 loop reads CAIASGTAKNIQYF. CDR3 coding DNA: TGTGCCATCGCTAGCGGGACCGCCAAAAACATTCAGTACTTC. The chain has TRBV10-3 and TRBJ2-4; TRBD2 matches at 9 bases. CDR1 is ENHRY and CDR2 is SYGVKD in the germline V gene. V lost 8 bases and J lost 1; bases outside the gene matches: 3. The CDR3 sequence is 14 residues long.

The chain uses TRBV27 and TRBJ2-1; TRBD2 aligns across 8 bases. CDR1 is MNHEY and CDR2 is SMNVEV in the germline V gene (reference sequence). The CDR3 has 15 residues. The ends lost 5 bases at V and 7 bases at J; junction bases unmatched: 10. CDR3 sequence (DNA): TGTGCCAGCAGTAGCTCCGGGGGGGCGAGAAATGAGCAGTTCTTC. This sequence encodes CASSSSGGARNEQFF.

This clone has only one observation. The rearrangement uses TRBV10-3 and TRBJ1-1; D gene unclear. V was shortened by 4 bases and J by 1 base, with 31 bases between the two germline ends. The CDR3 extends over 21 amino acids. Germline assignment: CDR1 ENHRY and CDR2 SYGVKD. The chain's CDR3 is CAISGFFGESFLKQGNTEAFF. CDR3 in DNA: TGTGCCATCAGTGGCTTCTTCGGGGAGAGTTTTCTTAAGCAAGGGAACACTGAAGCTTTCTTT.

V and J are TRBV7-6 and TRBJ2-1; TRBD2 might be the D (6 bases). The V gene's germline CDR1 is SGHVS and CDR2 FNYEAQ. Trimming cost V 5 bases and J 5 bases, with 19 bases left between them. The CDR3 is 16 amino acids. This CDR3 reads CASSGGMGTLHNEQFF. The CDR3 DNA reads as TGTGCCAGCAGCGGAGGGATGGGGACTTTGCACAATGAGCAGTTCTTC.

There are a few counts of this clone. This rearrangement joins TRBV6-1 to TRBJ2-7; tentatively, D is TRBD1 (6 bases). CDR3 length equals 12 residues. Germline V CDR1 and CDR2: MNHNS, SASEGT. V lost 3 bases and J 6 bases, leaving 9 bases between the germline ends. CDR3 DNA sequence: TGTGCCAGCAGTGACAGGGACACCGAGCAGTACTTC. Translation gives CASSDRDTEQYF.

The chain employs TRBV19 and TRBJ2-7; 8 bases are a match to TRBD1. Germline V gives CDR1 LNHDA, CDR2 SQIVND (reference sequence). V lost 5 bases and J lost 1; bases outside the gene matches: 10. The length of the CDR3 is 16 residues. The chain's CDR3 is CASSLLGQGRSYEQYF. Written as DNA, the CDR3 is TGTGCCAGTAGTCTCCTTGGACAGGGACGATCCTACGAGCAGTACTTC.

This chain joins TRBV19 and TRBJ2-1; 15 nucleotides agree with TRBD2. Germline CDR1 reads LNHDA; CDR2 reads SQIVND (reference sequence). The length of the CDR3 is 14 residues. V was clipped by 7 bases and J by 9 bases; unmatched bases: 4. The CDR3 sequence is CASTGLAGGLEQFF. The CDR3 DNA follows: TGTGCCAGTACCGGACTAGCGGGAGGGCTTGAGCAGTTCTTC.

This clone came up once. The V gene is TRBV4-1, the J gene TRBJ2-7, with 7 bases lining up with TRBD1. Per the germline V gene, CDR1 is MGHRA and CDR2 is YSYEKL. The CDR3 has 16 residues. V shed 3 bases, J shed 0 bases, and the junction held 8 bases outside the gene matches. The CDR3 nucleotides are TGCGCCAGCAGCCACCCGGGACAGATTAGCTCCTACGAGCAGTACTTC. Protein: CASSHPGQISSYEQYF.

The chain couples TRBV9 to TRBJ1-2; 7 bases are shared with TRBD1. Trimming cost V 0 bases and J 0 bases; bases outside gene matches: 2. This CDR3 contains 15 residues. Per germline, CDR1 SGDLS and CDR2 YYNGEE. The CDR3: CASSVDGTANYGYTF. The CDR3 DNA reads TGTGCCAGCAGCGTAGATGGGACAGCTAACTATGGCTACACCTTC.

The rearrangement uses TRBV6-4 and TRBJ2-1; TRBD1 agrees at 9 bases. Germline V gene data show CDR1 as MRHNA and CDR2 as SNTAGT. The CDR3 contains 15 residues. V trimming: 3 bases; J trimming: 5 bases; junction bases outside the gene matches: 5. CDR3 nucleotide sequence: TGTGCCAGCAGTGAGGGAGACAGGGGGGACAATGAGCAGTTCTTC. Its translation: CASSEGDRGDNEQFF.

The V gene is TRBV15, the J gene TRBJ2-5, with 9 nucleotides matching TRBD1. The closer fit of TRBJ2-7 to the DNA end suggests the J call may be wrong. Per the germline V gene, CDR1 is LNHNV and CDR2 is YYDKDF (reference sequence). This CDR3 contains 15 residues. The chain's CDR3 is CATSREGQGLDEQYF. The CDR3 bases are TGTGCCACCAGCAGAGAGGGACAGGGTCTCGACGAGCAGTACTTC.

The CDR3 reads CASSAKGQGYLETQYF. The CDR3, as DNA: TGTGCCAGCAGCGCAAAAGGACAGGGGTATTTGGAGACCCAGTACTTC. This rearrangement joins TRBV9 to TRBJ2-5, with 9 bases identical to TRBD1. The germline V gene has CDR1 SGDLS and CDR2 YYNGEE. V dropped 3 bases and J dropped 5; count of bases not matched to a gene: 11. CDR3 length: 16 amino acids.

J is TRBJ1-4 and V is TRBV6-5, with a tentative D call TRBD1 (5 bases). This CDR3 region has 16 residues. CDR1 and CDR2 (germline): MNHEY, SVGAGI. Trimming removed 4 bases at V and 1 base at J, with 13 bases between. The CDR3 sequence: CASSSQFTGTNEKLFF. CDR3 nucleotides: TGTGCCAGCAGTTCCCAATTTACAGGAACTAATGAAAAACTGTTTTTT.

The chain joins TRBV28 to TRBJ1-2, with TRBD1 matching over 7 bases. Germline V gene lookup returns CDR1 MDHEN and CDR2 SYDVKM. This CDR3 region has 14 residues. V dropped 2 bases and J dropped 4; count of bases not matched to a gene: 4. The CDR3 sequence is CASSLRDSIYGYTF. CDR3 coding DNA: TGTGCCAGCAGTTTAAGGGACAGCATCTATGGCTACACCTTC.

The J gene is TRBJ2-3, the V gene TRBV19, with 7 bases fitting TRBD1. The trim removed 6 bases at V and 4 bases at J, leaving 7 bases unmatched. Germline V lookup: CDR1 LNHDA, CDR2 SQIVND (reference sequence). The length of the CDR3 is 14 residues. CDR3 sequence (DNA): TGTGCCAGTAGGGGACAGCTAAGGGCAGATACGCAGTATTTT. Residues: CASRGQLRADTQYF. The variable domain in full, completed from reference TRBV19 and TRBJ2-3, reads DGGITQSPKYLFRKEGQNVTLSCEQNLNHDAMYWYRQDPGQGLRLIYYSQIVNDFQKGDIAEGYSVSREKKESFPLTVTSAQKNPTAFYLCASRGQLRADTQYFGPGTRLTVL.

This clone was observed a handful of times. V gene TRBV9 combines with J gene TRBJ2-3; 13 positions match TRBD2. V was pared by 4 bases and J by 4 bases, with 6 bases of the junction left unmatched. The CDR3 loop spans 16 amino acids. In germline, CDR1 is SGDLS, CDR2 YYNGEE. The CDR3 DNA reads TGTGCCAGCAGCCCCCGACTAGCGGGAGGCGCAGATACGCAGTATTTT. It translates to CASSPRLAGGADTQYF.

The J gene is TRBJ1-5, the V gene TRBV5-7, with 9 nucleotides matching TRBD1. Being an ORF, TRBV5-7 has a function that is uncertain. This CDR3 has 18 amino acids. V was pared by 3 bases and J by 0 bases, with 10 bases of the junction left unmatched. CDR3 loop: CASSCIGTGKRSNQPQHF. The CDR3 bases are TGTGCCAGCAGCTGCATCGGGACAGGGAAACGTAGCAATCAGCCCCAGCATTTT.

This chain links TRBV28 with TRBJ1-1, with 9 bases fitting TRBD1. Germline values: CDR1 MDHEN, CDR2 SYDVKM. The CDR3 is made up of 15 amino acids. The V segment lost 4 bases and the J segment 7 bases; nucleotides outside the gene matches: 10. The CDR3 DNA is TGTGCCAGCAGTTCCGGGTGGGGGACAGGGTATGAAGCTTTCTTT. Its translation: CASSSGWGTGYEAFF.

J is TRBJ2-1 and V is TRBV28, with 15 positions matching TRBD2. In germline, CDR1 is MDHEN, CDR2 SYDVKM. CDR3 size: 15 residues. V lost 5 bases to trimming and J lost 6 bases; unmatched junction nucleotides: 2. CDR3 amino acids: CASSPGLAGGNEQFF. CDR3 DNA sequence: TGTGCCAGCAGTCCGGGACTAGCGGGGGGCAATGAGCAGTTCTTC.

The chain recombines TRBV27 with TRBJ2-1; 7 bases map to TRBD1. There are 15 residues in the CDR3. With V trimmed by 6 bases and J by 0 bases, 5 bases remained unmatched. CDR1 is MNHEY and CDR2 is SMNVEV in the germline V gene (reference sequence). DNA for the CDR3: TGTGCCAGCAGGTACAGGGGAAGCTCCTACAATGAGCAGTTCTTC. Protein: CASRYRGSSYNEQFF.

The chain has TRBV4-2 and TRBJ2-1, with 13 bases that match TRBD2. The trim removed 4 bases at V and 5 bases at J, leaving 2 bases unmatched. The germline V gene has CDR1 LGHNA and CDR2 YNFKEQ. The CDR3 covers 15 residues. This chain's CDR3 is CASSPGTSGDNEQFF. CDR3 DNA sequence: TGTGCCAGCAGCCCAGGGACTAGCGGGGACAATGAGCAGTTCTTC.

The J gene is TRBJ1-3, the V gene TRBV19; possibly TRBD1 for D (5 bases). V lost 6 bases, J lost 2 bases, and 14 bases lay in between. This CDR3 spans 15 amino acids. Germline assignment: CDR1 LNHDA and CDR2 SQIVND (reference sequence). DNA for the CDR3: TGTGCCAGTAGCGCTGGGACTTACCCTGGAAACACCATATATTTT. This sequence encodes CASSAGTYPGNTIYF.

CDR3 residues: CASSLGLHYEQYF. In DNA, the CDR3 is TGTGCCAGCAGTTTAGGGCTGCACTACGAGCAGTACTTC. The chain uses TRBV27 and TRBJ2-7, with no clear D. The V and J ends lost 2 bases and 3 bases respectively, with 8 bases between them. The V gene's germline CDR1 is MNHEY and CDR2 SMNVEV (reference sequence). The CDR3 runs 13 residues.

This clone was detected only once. The chain employs TRBV25-1 and TRBJ2-5; unclear D gene. Trimming left V 0 bases short and J 5 bases short, with 10 bases between. This CDR3 has 14 amino acids. Germline CDR1 MGHDK, CDR2 SYGVNS. The CDR3 region has the DNA TGTGCCAGCAGTGAATACAGGCCTCCGGAGACCCAGTACTTC. Translated: CASSEYRPPETQYF. Filled out from reference TRBV25-1 and TRBJ2-5, the complete variable domain reads EADIYQTPRYLVIGTGKKITLECSQTMGHDKMYWYQQDPGMELHLIHYSYGVNSTEKGDLSSESTVSRIRTEHFPLTLESARPSHTSQYLCASSEYRPPETQYFGPGTRLLVL.

The chain is built from TRBV13 and TRBJ2-1; 11 bases are shared with TRBD2. The germline V gene encodes CDR1 PRHDT and CDR2 FYEKMQ (reference sequence). V dropped 0 bases and J dropped 5; count of bases not matched to a gene: 6. This CDR3 is built from 17 residues. CDR3: CASSLGHGLAGDNEQFF. The CDR3 nucleotides read TGTGCCAGCAGCTTAGGCCATGGACTAGCGGGCGACAATGAGCAGTTCTTC.

The rearrangement links TRBV12-2 to TRBJ2-7; TRBD1, as called in the table, went unchecked against the DNA. TRBV12-2 is described as a pseudogene. The CDR3 has 16 amino acids. The CDR3 coding sequence is TGTGCAAGTCGCTTAGATGGGCCAGTTGACTCCTACGAGCAGTACTTC. Translation: CASRLDGPVDSYEQYF.

The chain combines TRBV10-3 with TRBJ1-2; 7 bases line up with TRBD1. The V gene end was trimmed by 2 bases and the J gene end by 12 bases; junction bases not matched to a gene: 15. This CDR3 region has 15 residues. Germline V gives CDR1 ENHRY, CDR2 SYGVKD. The CDR3 loop reads CAISEGGSLLGTDTF. The CDR3 bases are TGTGCCATCAGTGAGGGAGGGTCCCTTTTGGGGACAGACACCTTC.

The chain combines TRBV2 with TRBJ2-1; 12 bases agree with TRBD2. V was pared by 7 bases and J by 7 bases, with 5 bases of the junction left unmatched. The CDR3 is 14 amino acids. Germline-derived CDR1 and CDR2 are SNHLY and FYNNEI. The CDR3 loop reads CASMTSGRTNEQFF. CDR3 DNA sequence: TGTGCCAGCATGACTAGCGGGAGAACGAATGAGCAGTTCTTC.